This entry describes one T cell receptor beta chain. Germline V gives CDR1 SNHLY, CDR2 FYNNEI. The CDR3 contains 15 residues. The ends lost 6 bases at V and 1 base at J; junction bases unmatched: 5. This sample stems from a study of blood T cell repertoires in COVID-19. In the study's own analysis: Counts of nucleated cells, estimated from reference gene primer amplification, were obtained. The method was immunoSEQ multiplex PCR; TCRdb's version includes in-frame clones alone and lacks a portion of them. V and J calls and clone size come straight from that table; D and trimming were deduced from the DNA. The sample lists 200,000 to 250,000 clones, approximately 80% occurring once.

Input material: peripheral blood. This TCR derives from a woman between 50 and 59 years old with acute or convalescent COVID-19. This chain uses TRBV2 with TRBJ1-4; TRBD1 aligns across 7 bases. CDR3 region: CASRSDRVTNEKLFF. The CDR3 nucleotides read TGTGCCAGCAGGAGCGACAGGGTAACTAATGAAAAACTGTTTTTT.